The present T cell receptor beta chain was sequenced within a study of blood T cell repertoires in COVID-19. The wider study: T cells, B-cell-depleted T cells, or PBMCs provided the cDNA or gDNA that served as material.

Per the original data handling: It was from reference gene primer amplification that nucleated cell counts were estimated. Repertoires were generated with immunoSEQ multiplex PCR, while TCRdb's copy carries only in-frame clones and drops some. That table is the source of V, J and clone size, and D and trimming were worked out from the DNA. The sample includes some 80,000 clones, 75% to 90% seen only once; the top ten take over 15%. The CDR3 totals 17 residues. V was clipped by 2 bases and J by 2 bases; unmatched bases: 9. From germline, CDR1 is MNHEY and CDR2 SVGEGT. The J gene is TRBJ2-7, the V gene TRBV6-2 or TRBV6-3; 10 nucleotides agree with TRBD2. The source is a human donor in a cohort sampled during active COVID-19. The sequenced material came from peripheral blood. The DNA of the CDR3 is TGTGCCAGCAGTTACGACGGGCTCAGCGGGAGGGCCTACGAGCAGTACTTC. This sequence encodes CASSYDGLSGRAYEQYF.